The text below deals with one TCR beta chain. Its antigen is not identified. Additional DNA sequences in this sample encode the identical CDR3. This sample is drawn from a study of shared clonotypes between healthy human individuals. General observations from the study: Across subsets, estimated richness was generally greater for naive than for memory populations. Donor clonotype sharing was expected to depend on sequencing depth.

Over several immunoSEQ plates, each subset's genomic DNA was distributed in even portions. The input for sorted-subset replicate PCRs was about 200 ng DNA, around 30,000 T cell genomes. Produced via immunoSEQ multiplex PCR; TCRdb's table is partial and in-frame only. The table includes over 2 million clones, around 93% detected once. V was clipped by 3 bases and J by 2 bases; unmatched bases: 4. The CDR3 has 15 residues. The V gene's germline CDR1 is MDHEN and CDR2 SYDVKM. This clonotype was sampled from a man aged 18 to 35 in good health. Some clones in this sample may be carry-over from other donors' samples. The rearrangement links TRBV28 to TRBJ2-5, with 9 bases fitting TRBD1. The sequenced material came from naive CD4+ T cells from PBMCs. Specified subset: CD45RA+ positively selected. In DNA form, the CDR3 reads TGTGCCAGCAGTTTCTGGACAGGGGAGCAAGAGACCCAGTACTTC. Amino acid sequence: CASSFWTGEQETQYF.